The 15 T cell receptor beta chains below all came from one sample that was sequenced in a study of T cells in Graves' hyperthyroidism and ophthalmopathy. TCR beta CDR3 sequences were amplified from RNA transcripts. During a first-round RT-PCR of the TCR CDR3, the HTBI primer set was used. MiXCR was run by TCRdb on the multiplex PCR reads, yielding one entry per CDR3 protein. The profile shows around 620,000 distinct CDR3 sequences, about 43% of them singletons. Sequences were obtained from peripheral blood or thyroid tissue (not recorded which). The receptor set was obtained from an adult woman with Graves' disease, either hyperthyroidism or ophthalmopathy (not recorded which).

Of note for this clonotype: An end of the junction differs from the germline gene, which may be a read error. The chain's CDR3 is CASSWEFF. CDR3 sequence (DNA): TGCGCCAGCAGCTGGGAGTTTTTT. The V gene is TRBV5-1, the J gene TRBJ1-1; unclear D gene. The CDR3 runs to 8 residues. From germline, CDR1 is SGHRS and CDR2 YFSETQ.

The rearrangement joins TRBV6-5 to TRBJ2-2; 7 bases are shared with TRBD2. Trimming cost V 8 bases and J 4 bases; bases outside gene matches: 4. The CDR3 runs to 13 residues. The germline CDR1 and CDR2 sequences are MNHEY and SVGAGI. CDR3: CASGRAGTGELFF. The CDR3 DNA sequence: TGTGCCAGCGGGAGGGCCGGCACCGGGGAGCTGTTTTTT.

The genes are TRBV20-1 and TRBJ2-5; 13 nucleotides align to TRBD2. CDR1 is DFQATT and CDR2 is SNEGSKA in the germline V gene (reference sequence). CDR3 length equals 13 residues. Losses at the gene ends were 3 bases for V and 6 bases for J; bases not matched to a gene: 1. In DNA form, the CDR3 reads TGCAGTGCTAGGGGACTAGCGGGACAGACCCAGTACTTC. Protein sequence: CSARGLAGQTQYF.

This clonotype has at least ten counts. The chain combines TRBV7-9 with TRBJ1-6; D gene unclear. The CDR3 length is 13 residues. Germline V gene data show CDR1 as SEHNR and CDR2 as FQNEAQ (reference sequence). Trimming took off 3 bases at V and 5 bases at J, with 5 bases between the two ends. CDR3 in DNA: TGTGCCAGCAGCTTGAGGGATAATTCACCCCTCCACTTT. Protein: CASSLRDNSPLHF.

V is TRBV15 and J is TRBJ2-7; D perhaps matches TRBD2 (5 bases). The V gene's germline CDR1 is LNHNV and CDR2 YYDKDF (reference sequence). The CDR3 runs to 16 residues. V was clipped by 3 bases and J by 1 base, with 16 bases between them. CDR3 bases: TGTGCCACCAGCAGCTTAGCCGGGGTAGGATCCTACGAGCAGTACTTC. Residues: CATSSLAGVGSYEQYF.

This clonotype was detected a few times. CDR3 in DNA: TGTGCCAGTCGCCCGGAGGGGGGGGACACTGGGGCCAACGTCCTGACTTTC. Protein product: CASRPEGGDTGANVLTF. The V gene is TRBV19, the J gene TRBJ2-6; D is possibly TRBD2 (7 bases). Trimming cost V 8 bases and J 2 bases, with 19 bases left between them. CDR3 length: 17 amino acids. Germline loops: CDR1 LNHDA, CDR2 SQIVND (reference sequence).

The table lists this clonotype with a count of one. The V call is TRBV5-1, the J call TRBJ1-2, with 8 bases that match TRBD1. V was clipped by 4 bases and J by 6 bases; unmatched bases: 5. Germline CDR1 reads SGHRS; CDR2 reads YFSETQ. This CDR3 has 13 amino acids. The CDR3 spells CASSTPTGDGYTF. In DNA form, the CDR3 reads TGCGCCAGCAGCACGCCGACAGGGGATGGCTACACCTTC.

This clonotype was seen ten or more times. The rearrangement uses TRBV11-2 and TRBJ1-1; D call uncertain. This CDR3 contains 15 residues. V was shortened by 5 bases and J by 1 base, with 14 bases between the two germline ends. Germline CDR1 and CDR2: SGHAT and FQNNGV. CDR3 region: CASSPGGRTNTEAFF. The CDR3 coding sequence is TGTGCCAGCAGCCCCGGAGGTCGGACGAACACTGAAGCTTTCTTT.

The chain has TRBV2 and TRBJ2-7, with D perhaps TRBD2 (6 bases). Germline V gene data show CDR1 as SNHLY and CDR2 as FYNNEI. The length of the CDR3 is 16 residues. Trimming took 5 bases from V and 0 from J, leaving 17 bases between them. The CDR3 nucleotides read TGTGCCAGCAGTAGGATTTCGGGACTCCGCTCCTACGAGCAGTACTTC. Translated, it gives CASSRISGLRSYEQYF.

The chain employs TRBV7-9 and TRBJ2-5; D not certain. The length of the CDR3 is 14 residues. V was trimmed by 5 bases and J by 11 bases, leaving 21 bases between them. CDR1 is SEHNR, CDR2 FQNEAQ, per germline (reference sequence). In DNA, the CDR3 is TGTGCCAGCAGCAAGAGCGAAAGGAGCTTGAAGCAGTACTTC. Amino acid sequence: CASSKSERSLKQYF.

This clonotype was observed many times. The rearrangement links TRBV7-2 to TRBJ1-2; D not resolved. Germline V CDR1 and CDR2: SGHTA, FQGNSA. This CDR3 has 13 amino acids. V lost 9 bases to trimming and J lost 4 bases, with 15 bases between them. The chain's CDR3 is CASSDFSSYGYTF. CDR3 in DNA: TGTGCCAGTAGTGATTTTTCCAGCTATGGCTACACCTTC.

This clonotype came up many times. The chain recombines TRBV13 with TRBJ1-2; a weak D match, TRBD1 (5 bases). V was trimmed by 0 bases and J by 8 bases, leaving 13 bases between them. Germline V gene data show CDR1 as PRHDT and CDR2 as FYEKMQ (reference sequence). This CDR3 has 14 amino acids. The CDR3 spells CASSLGSGRLGYTF. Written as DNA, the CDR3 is TGTGCCAGCAGCTTAGGGTCGGGACGTTTGGGCTACACCTTC. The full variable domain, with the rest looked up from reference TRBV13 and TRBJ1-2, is AAGVIQSPRHLIKEKRETATLKCYPIPRHDTVYWYQQGPGQDPQFLISFYEKMQSDKGSIPDRFSAQQFSDYHSELNMSSLELGDSALYFCASSLGSGRLGYTFGSGTRLTVV.

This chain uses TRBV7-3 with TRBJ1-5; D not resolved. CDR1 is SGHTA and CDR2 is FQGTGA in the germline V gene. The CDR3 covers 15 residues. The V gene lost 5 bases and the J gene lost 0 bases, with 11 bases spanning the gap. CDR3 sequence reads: CASSQMPTSNQPQHF. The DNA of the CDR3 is TGTGCCAGCAGCCAGATGCCGACTAGCAATCAGCCCCAGCATTTT.

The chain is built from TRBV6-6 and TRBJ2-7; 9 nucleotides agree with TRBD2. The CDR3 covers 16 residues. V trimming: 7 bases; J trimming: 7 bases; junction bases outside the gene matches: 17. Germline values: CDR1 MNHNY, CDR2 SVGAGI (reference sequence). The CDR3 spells CASTLEPAGGPREQYF. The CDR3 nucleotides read TGTGCCAGCACCCTTGAGCCCGCGGGAGGGCCGCGTGAGCAGTACTTC.

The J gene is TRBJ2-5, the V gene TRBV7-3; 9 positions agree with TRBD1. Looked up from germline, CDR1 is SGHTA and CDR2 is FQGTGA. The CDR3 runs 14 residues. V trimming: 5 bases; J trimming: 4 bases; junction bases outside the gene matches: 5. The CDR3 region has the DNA TGTGCCAGCAGCCCCACAGGGGGCGCAGAGACCCAGTACTTC. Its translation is CASSPTGGAETQYF.